A single sample is the source of the 15 T cell receptor beta chains below, sequenced in a study of blood T cell repertoires in COVID-19. Sequencing was performed with immunoSEQ multiplex PCR; in TCRdb, only in-frame clones are kept and a portion is missing. In the table there are roughly 120,000 clones, around 78% of which are singletons. Sequencing was done on a sample of peripheral blood. These receptors originate from a man between 65 and 79 years old with acute or convalescent COVID-19.

The chain joins TRBV19 to TRBJ1-2; 8 bases match TRBD1. V was pared by 3 bases and J by 1 base, with 4 bases of the junction left unmatched. Germline CDR1 reads LNHDA; CDR2 reads SQIVND (reference sequence). The CDR3 contains 15 residues. The CDR3 DNA follows: TGTGCCAGTAGTATCCCCGGACAGGGTAACTATGGCTACACCTTC. Its protein product is CASSIPGQGNYGYTF.

This clone occurred once. The chain joins TRBV2 to TRBJ1-1; no clear D. The CDR3 is 14 residues long. Germline values: CDR1 SNHLY, CDR2 FYNNEI. V was clipped by 3 bases and J by 2 bases, with 10 bases between them. For the CDR3, the DNA is TGTGCCAGCAGTGAGCGCCGGTTTAACACTGAAGCTTTCTTT. Encoded protein: CASSERRFNTEAFF.

The chain couples TRBV6-1 to TRBJ1-6; tentatively, D is TRBD1 (5 bases). Germline V gene lookup returns CDR1 MNHNS and CDR2 SASEGT. Trimming removed 2 bases from V and 10 bases from J, with 12 bases in between. CDR3 size: 14 residues. CDR3 region: CASSERGRESPLHF. DNA of the CDR3: TGTGCCAGCAGTGAAAGGGGAAGGGAATCACCCCTCCACTTT.

This clone showed up just a few times. The rearrangement uses TRBV25-1 and TRBJ1-4; tentatively, D is TRBD1 (6 bases). The V and J ends lost 4 bases and 6 bases respectively, with 15 bases between them. CDR1 is MGHDK and CDR2 is SYGVNS in the germline V gene. CDR3 size: 15 residues. In nucleotides, the CDR3 is TGTGCCAGCAGTGCTCGACAGGCCTTTGATGAAAAACTGTTTTTT. It codes for CASSARQAFDEKLFF.

This rearrangement joins TRBV6-2 or TRBV6-3 to TRBJ1-2, with a tentative D call TRBD1 (6 bases). V dropped 0 bases and J dropped 6 bases, with 14 bases sitting between them. The CDR3 covers 15 residues. Germline values: CDR1 MNHEY, CDR2 SVGEGT. The CDR3 DNA follows: TGTGCCAGCAGTTACTCGGGCAGGGGAAGGGATGGCTACACCTTC. Amino acid sequence: CASSYSGRGRDGYTF.

The chain is built from TRBV6-5 and TRBJ2-5; 9 bases agree with TRBD2. Germline V gene data show CDR1 as MNHEY and CDR2 as SVGAGI. The trim removed 0 bases at V and 5 bases at J, leaving 7 bases unmatched. This CDR3 region has 16 residues. The CDR3 bases are TGTGCCAGCAGTTACTCCGTTGCGGGGGGGTTGGAGACCCAGTACTTC. Its translation is CASSYSVAGGLETQYF.

CDR3 sequence reads: CASSFDRENTGELFF. The CDR3 DNA sequence: TGTGCCAGCAGCTTCGACAGGGAGAACACCGGGGAGCTGTTTTTT. V usage is TRBV7-2 and J usage is TRBJ2-2; 7 positions match TRBD1. The CDR3 is 15 amino acids. J lost 1 base, V lost 3 bases, and 2 bases had no gene match. Germline V gene data show CDR1 as SGHTA and CDR2 as FQGNSA.

This clone was detected once. This rearrangement joins TRBV10-3 to TRBJ2-2; 8 bases are shared with TRBD1. Germline CDR1 is ENHRY and CDR2 is SYGVKD. Trimming took 7 bases from V and 1 from J; bases not matched to a gene: 5. The CDR3 length is 15 residues. This CDR3 reads CAINTGGENTGELFF. The CDR3 DNA reads as TGTGCCATCAACACAGGGGGAGAGAACACCGGGGAGCTGTTTTTT.

The V call is TRBV19, the J call TRBJ2-5; 9 bases map to TRBD1. Germline lookup yields CDR1 LNHDA and CDR2 SQIVND (reference sequence). J was trimmed by 6 bases and V by 7 bases; bases with no gene match: 12. CDR3 length equals 15 residues. Here the CDR3 DNA reads TGTGCCAGTACGATTGGGGGACAGGGTCTGAAGACCCAGTACTTC. Translation: CASTIGGQGLKTQYF.

This clone has just one count. The chain employs TRBV27 and TRBJ1-5; 8 bases are shared with TRBD1. From germline, CDR1 is MNHEY and CDR2 SMNVEV (reference sequence). V gave up 10 bases and J gave up 0 bases; unmatched junction bases: 5. This CDR3 comprises 14 residues. The CDR3 sequence: CATRTGYSNQPQHF. CDR3 sequence (DNA): TGTGCCACCCGGACAGGGTATAGCAATCAGCCCCAGCATTTT.

The chain recombines TRBV5-6 with TRBJ2-7, with D hard to call. CDR1 is SGHDT, CDR2 YYEEEE, per germline. CDR3 length: 13 amino acids. The V end lost 2 bases, the J end lost 2 bases, and 8 bases lay between the germline ends. The CDR3 DNA is TGTGCCAGCAGCTTCTTACCTACCTACGAGCAGTACTTC. Its protein is CASSFLPTYEQYF. The entire variable domain, with the rest obtained from reference TRBV5-6 and TRBJ2-7, is as follows: DAGVTQSPTHLIKTRGQQVTLRCSPKSGHDTVSWYQQALGQGPQFIFQYYEEEERQRGNFPDRFSGHQFPNYSSELNVNALLLGDSALYLCASSFLPTYEQYFGPGTRLTVT.

This rearrangement joins TRBV18 to TRBJ1-2, with D perhaps matching TRBD1 (6 bases). The V end was cut by 3 bases, the J end by 7 bases, with 21 bases between. The germline V gene encodes CDR1 KGHSH and CDR2 LQKENI. CDR3 length: 16 residues. CDR3 DNA: TGTGCCAGCTCACCCGCACAGATAACAGGGAACGGTGGCTACACCTTC. Translated, it gives CASSPAQITGNGGYTF.

Written as DNA, the CDR3 is TGTGCCAGCAGCGTAGACGGCAGGGGGGCATTCGCCGAGCAGTACTTC. Its translation is CASSVDGRGAFAEQYF. The J gene is TRBJ2-7, the V gene TRBV9, with D maybe TRBD1 (7 bases). This CDR3 contains 16 residues. Germline CDR1 SGDLS, CDR2 YYNGEE. The V and J ends lost 0 bases and 6 bases respectively, with 19 bases between them.

The V gene is TRBV6-5, the J gene TRBJ2-7, with 8 bases identical to TRBD1. The ends lost 5 bases at V and 2 bases at J; junction bases unmatched: 8. This CDR3 is 15 amino acids long. From germline, CDR1 is MNHEY and CDR2 SVGAGI. CDR3 coding DNA: TGTGCCAGCAGTAACCGCAGGGGGCTCCCCTACGAGCAGTACTTC. Protein sequence: CASSNRRGLPYEQYF.

This clone occurred once. The chain couples TRBV7-8 to TRBJ2-2; TRBD2 might be the D (5 bases). The CDR3 contains 13 residues. V was pared by 8 bases and J by 4 bases, with 11 bases between. In germline, CDR1 is SGHVS, CDR2 FQNEAQ. The CDR3 spells CASGTRGTGELFF. The DNA for the CDR3 is TGTGCCAGCGGTACTCGGGGCACCGGGGAGCTGTTTTTT.